Shown below are 20 T cell receptor beta chains from a single sample sequenced in a study of identical twins. TCRdb recomputed calls from the 5' RACE reads with MiXCR, one row per CDR3 protein. The sample consists of 600,000 to 800,000 distinct CDR3 sequences, 21% of them appearing once. This sample was also put to use in a study of T cells expressing NK-cell markers.

The sample taken for sequencing was PBMCs. The receptors shown here come from a woman between 18 and 29 years old in good health.

The rearrangement uses TRBV7-2 and TRBJ2-2, with D hard to call. From germline, CDR1 is SGHTA and CDR2 FQGNSA. V gave up 4 bases and J gave up 1 base, with 7 bases separating them. This CDR3 has 14 amino acids. This chain's CDR3 is CASSYTMNTGELFF. CDR3 bases: TGTGCCAGCAGCTATACCATGAACACCGGGGAGCTGTTTTTT.

This clonotype was seen a handful of times. V is TRBV20-1 and J is TRBJ1-2; 7 bases are shared with TRBD1. Looked up from germline, CDR1 is DFQATT and CDR2 is SNEGSKA (reference sequence). J gave up 8 bases and V 5 bases, and 11 bases lay outside the gene matches. CDR3 size: 13 residues. CDR3 DNA sequence: TGCAGTGCTTATGACAGGGCTCGAGGCGGCTACACCTTC. Translated, it gives CSAYDRARGGYTF.

The V gene is TRBV5-1, the J gene TRBJ2-7; 8 bases line up with TRBD1. J was trimmed by 3 bases and V by 4 bases; bases with no gene match: 6. The CDR3 length is 14 residues. CDR1 SGHRS and CDR2 YFSETQ come from the germline V gene. As DNA, the CDR3 is TGCGCCAGCAGCGAGGGACAGGCGATCTACGAGCAGTACTTC. Residues: CASSEGQAIYEQYF.

This clonotype has more than one count but fewer than ten. This chain joins TRBV18 and TRBJ2-3; 9 nucleotides match TRBD1. Trimming cost V 2 bases and J 1 base; bases outside gene matches: 7. This CDR3 has 17 amino acids. Germline V gene data show CDR1 as KGHSH and CDR2 as LQKENI. DNA of the CDR3: TGTGCCAGCTCACCATTCAGGACAGGGGTGGGCACAGATACGCAGTATTTT. Encoded protein: CASSPFRTGVGTDTQYF. Using reference TRBV18 and TRBJ2-3 for the parts outside the CDR3, the full variable domain is NAGVMQNPRHLVRRRGQEARLRCSPMKGHSHVYWYRQLPEEGLKFMVYLQKENIIDESGMPKERFSAEFPKEGPSILRIQQVVRGDSAAYFCASSPFRTGVGTDTQYFGPGTRLTVL.

The chain couples TRBV9 to TRBJ1-2; D perhaps matches TRBD1 (5 bases). The length of the CDR3 is 17 residues. Trimming removed 4 bases from V and 5 bases from J, with 24 bases in between. Germline assignment: CDR1 SGDLS and CDR2 YYNGEE. In DNA, the CDR3 is TGTGCCAGCAGCTCCCCAGGTGGGGCGAATCCTATTTATGGCTACACCTTC. Translated, it gives CASSSPGGANPIYGYTF.

This clonotype has only a few counts. V gene TRBV12-3 or TRBV12-4 combines with J gene TRBJ2-2, with 11 bases matching TRBD1. The CDR3 runs to 13 residues. V gave up 8 bases and J gave up 6 bases; unmatched junction bases: 2. CDR3 region: CASRDRGSGELFF. CDR3 DNA: TGTGCCAGCCGGGACAGGGGGTCCGGGGAGCTGTTTTTT.

The V gene is TRBV20-1, the J gene TRBJ2-3, with 10 bases matching TRBD2. CDR3 length equals 16 residues. Germline V lookup: CDR1 DFQATT, CDR2 SNEGSKA (reference sequence). J gave up 0 bases and V 4 bases, and 7 bases lay outside the gene matches. CDR3 protein: CSATGTSETSTDTQYF. CDR3 in DNA: TGCAGTGCTACCGGGACTAGCGAAACTAGCACAGATACGCAGTATTTT.

This clonotype was seen a handful of times. This chain uses TRBV10-3 with TRBJ2-5, with 7 nucleotides matching TRBD1. The CDR3 consists of 15 residues. The V gene's germline CDR1 is ENHRY and CDR2 SYGVKD. V shed 2 bases and J 3 bases; nucleotides not matched to a gene: 6. The CDR3 DNA is TGTGCCATCAGTGAGACGCCGACAGGGAAAGAGACCCAGTACTTC. As protein: CAISETPTGKETQYF.

This clonotype was recorded at least ten times. The gene calls are TRBV5-6 and TRBJ2-7; no definite D call. V lost 3 bases, J lost 2 bases, and 6 bases lay in between. Germline assignment: CDR1 SGHDT and CDR2 YYEEEE. CDR3 size: 12 residues. The CDR3 is CASSWTTYEQYF. DNA for the CDR3: TGTGCCAGCAGCTGGACCACCTACGAGCAGTACTTC.

The table lists this clonotype with a few counts. This rearrangement joins TRBV6-5 to TRBJ1-2; no clear D. This CDR3 region has 14 residues. Germline V lookup: CDR1 MNHEY, CDR2 SVGAGI. Trimming took 4 bases from V and 4 from J, leaving 13 bases between them. The CDR3 DNA reads as TGTGCCAGCAGTTCACCGGGAGATCTCTATGGCTACACCTTC. This gives the protein CASSSPGDLYGYTF.

In this sample, this clonotype turned up a few times. The chain links TRBV20-1 to TRBJ2-7; D possibly uses TRBD1 or TRBD2 (5 bases each). Germline CDR1 reads DFQATT; CDR2 reads SNEGSKA (reference sequence). Trimming took off 2 bases at V and 6 bases at J, with 11 bases between the two ends. The CDR3 consists of 12 residues. This CDR3 reads CSARRGVREQYF. CDR3 nucleotides: TGCAGTGCTAGAAGAGGGGTCCGCGAGCAGTACTTC.

The CDR3 sequence: CASSLIREAGELFF. The CDR3 DNA sequence: TGTGCCAGCAGCCTCATAAGGGAGGCCGGGGAGCTGTTTTTT. V and J are TRBV7-6 and TRBJ2-2, with D possibly TRBD2 on 6 matching bases. The V end was cut by 5 bases, the J end by 6 bases, with 13 bases between. There are 14 residues in the CDR3. Germline assignment: CDR1 SGHVS and CDR2 FNYEAQ.

The table lists this clonotype with a few counts. The rearrangement uses TRBV20-1 and TRBJ2-3; D is uncertain. V lost 0 bases and J lost 2, with 6 bases in between. The CDR3 has 13 residues. Germline-derived CDR1 and CDR2 are DFQATT and SNEGSKA (reference sequence). The chain's CDR3 is CSARDPATDTQYF. The DNA of the CDR3 is TGCAGTGCTAGAGATCCGGCCACAGATACGCAGTATTTT.

This clonotype was picked up many times. The CDR3 nucleotides read TGTGCCAGCAGCTTACAGAGGGAGACCCAGTACTTC. Amino acid sequence: CASSLQRETQYF. V and J are TRBV7-2 and TRBJ2-5; no clear D gene. With 2 bases removed from V and 5 bases from J, the gap between germline ends came to 6 bases. This CDR3 spans 12 amino acids. Looked up from germline, CDR1 is SGHTA and CDR2 is FQGNSA.

This clonotype was seen a single time. J is TRBJ2-6 and V is TRBV12-3 or TRBV12-4; D may be TRBD1 (5 bases). The CDR3 length is 16 residues. V was shortened by 5 bases and J by 7 bases, with 18 bases between the two germline ends. In nucleotides, the CDR3 is TGTGCCAGCAGTACCTCGGACGGAACAGGAGCCAACGTCCTGACTTTC. It specifies CASSTSDGTGANVLTF.

This clonotype has more than one count but fewer than ten. V gene TRBV5-1 combines with J gene TRBJ2-1, with D perhaps matching TRBD2 (6 bases). CDR3 length: 13 residues. Per the germline V gene, CDR1 is SGHRS and CDR2 is YFSETQ. The V and J ends lost 2 bases and 9 bases respectively, with 12 bases between them. CDR3 nucleotides: TGCGCCAGCAGCTTCGTCGGGAGTAGTGAGCAGTTCTTC. Translation gives CASSFVGSSEQFF.

This clonotype was counted between two and nine times. The chain uses TRBV4-2 and TRBJ2-1; 8 bases are shared with TRBD2. This CDR3 is 16 amino acids long. The V and J ends lost 2 bases and 9 bases, in that order; junction bases with no gene match: 12. The germline CDR1 and CDR2 sequences are LGHNA and YNFKEQ. CDR3 coding DNA: TGTGCCAGCAGCCAATTCTTGACTAGCGTGGAGGGTGAGCAGTTCTTC. Its protein is CASSQFLTSVEGEQFF.

V gene TRBV5-1 combines with J gene TRBJ2-3; D is perhaps TRBD1 or TRBD2 (6 bases each). The V gene's germline CDR1 is SGHRS and CDR2 YFSETQ. V gave up 2 bases and J gave up 1 base, with 11 bases separating them. The CDR3 sequence is 15 residues long. CDR3 coding DNA: TGCGCCAGCAGCTTTAACGGGGGCGGCACAGATACGCAGTATTTT. Its protein is CASSFNGGGTDTQYF.

V and J are TRBV20-1 and TRBJ1-2, with D possibly matching TRBD1 (5 bases). The CDR3 length is 12 residues. V lost 1 base to trimming and J lost 7 bases, with 10 bases between them. CDR1 is DFQATT and CDR2 is SNEGSKA in the germline V gene (reference sequence). In DNA, the CDR3 is TGCAGTGCTAGAGTGGGGGGTGGTGGCTACACCTTC. Encoded protein: CSARVGGGGYTF.

This clonotype was seen a few times. The chain combines TRBV7-2 with TRBJ2-1; the D is unclear. The ends were cut back, 1 base at V and 5 bases at J, with 9 bases in the middle. This CDR3 region has 14 residues. CDR1 and CDR2 (germline): SGHTA, FQGNSA. The CDR3 region is CASSLVLAHNEQFF. CDR3 nucleotide sequence: TGTGCCAGCAGCTTAGTTTTAGCACACAATGAGCAGTTCTTC. The full variable domain, rest sourced from reference TRBV7-2 and TRBJ2-1, is GAGVSQSPSNKVTEKGKDVELRCDPISGHTALYWYRQSLGQGLEFLIYFQGNSAPDKSGLPSDRFSAERTGGSVSTLTIQRTQQEDSAVYLCASSLVLAHNEQFFGPGTRLTVL.